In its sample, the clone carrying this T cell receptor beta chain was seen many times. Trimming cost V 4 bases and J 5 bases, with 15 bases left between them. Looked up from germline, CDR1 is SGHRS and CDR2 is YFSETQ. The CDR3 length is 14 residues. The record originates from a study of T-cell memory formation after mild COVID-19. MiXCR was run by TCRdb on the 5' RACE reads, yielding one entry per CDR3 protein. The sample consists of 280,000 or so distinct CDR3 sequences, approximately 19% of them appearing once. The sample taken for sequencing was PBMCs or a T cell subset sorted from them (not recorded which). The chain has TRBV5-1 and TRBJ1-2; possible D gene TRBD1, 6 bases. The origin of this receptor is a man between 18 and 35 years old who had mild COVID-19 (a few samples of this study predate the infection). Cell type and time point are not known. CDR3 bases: TGCGCCAGCAGCCCGGGGGGGGCCACTTATGGCTACACCTTC. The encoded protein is CASSPGGATYGYTF. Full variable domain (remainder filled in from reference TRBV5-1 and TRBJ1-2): KAGVTQTPRYLIKTRGQQVTLSCSPISGHRSVSWYQQTPGQGLQFLFEYFSETQRNKGNFPGRFSGRQFSNSRSEMNVSTLELGDSALYLCASSPGGATYGYTFGSGTRLTVV.